What follows are 29 T cell receptor beta chains derived from one specimen sequenced in a study of T cells in Graves' hyperthyroidism and ophthalmopathy. The CDR3 regions of TCR beta were amplified from RNA transcripts. The HTBI primer set served for first-round RT-PCR of the TCR CDR3. Via MiXCR, TCRdb re-called the multiplex PCR reads, giving one row per CDR3 protein. The repertoire holds about 300,000 distinct CDR3 sequences, with 15% to 20% as singletons. Sequencing used blood. These receptors all come from a middle-aged man with Graves' ophthalmopathy.

This chain joins TRBV29-1 and TRBJ2-2, with a tentative D call TRBD1 (5 bases). V was clipped by 5 bases and J by 6 bases, with 19 bases between them. Germline CDR1 SQVTM, CDR2 ANQGSEA. The CDR3 is 15 amino acids. The CDR3 nucleotides are TGCAGCGTTATCTTGCTCCAGGGTTTAGCCGGGGAGCTGTTTTTT. The encoded protein is CSVILLQGLAGELFF.

This rearrangement joins TRBV19 to TRBJ2-1, with D perhaps matching TRBD1 (6 bases). The J call could be wrong; TRBJ2-7 is a better fit for the DNA end. The CDR3 has 14 residues. Germline V CDR1 and CDR2: LNHDA, SQIVND (reference sequence). The CDR3 nucleotides are TGTGCCAGTAGTACTGGACAGTTCTACAATGAGCAGTACTTC. This codes for CASSTGQFYNEQYF.

The table lists this clonotype with many counts. The chain carries TRBV3-1 and TRBJ1-3; 7 bases map to TRBD1. The CDR3 sequence is 14 residues long. Germline V gives CDR1 LGHDT, CDR2 YNNKEL (reference sequence). V shed 1 base and J 4 bases; nucleotides not matched to a gene: 1. The CDR3 reads CASSQGQGGNTIYF. The CDR3 DNA sequence: TGTGCCAGCAGCCAAGGACAGGGAGGAAACACCATATATTTT.

This clonotype occurred many times. CDR3 sequence: CAIRGTDSYNEQFF. CDR3 DNA sequence: TGTGCCATCAGGGGGACGGACTCCTACAATGAGCAGTTCTTC. The rearrangement uses TRBV10-3 and TRBJ2-1, with D perhaps given as TRBD1 or TRBD2 (5 bases each). Germline CDR1 is ENHRY and CDR2 is SYGVKD. V was clipped by 6 bases and J by 0 bases, with 9 bases between them. The CDR3 is made up of 14 amino acids.

The chain employs TRBV27 and TRBJ1-1; weak D call: TRBD1 (6 bases). V was shortened by 5 bases and J by 4 bases, with 20 bases between the two germline ends. The germline V gene encodes CDR1 MNHEY and CDR2 SMNVEV (reference sequence). This CDR3 spans 16 amino acids. CDR3 in amino acids: CASSPIPRGGITEAFF. The CDR3 bases are TGTGCCAGCAGTCCGATTCCCAGGGGTGGGATCACTGAAGCTTTCTTT.

This clonotype was observed at least ten times. The chain uses TRBV2 and TRBJ2-1; 8 bases fit TRBD1. Germline CDR1 SNHLY, CDR2 FYNNEI. The CDR3 spans 13 residues. The junction had 3 bases not matched to a gene; V was cut back by 4 bases and J by 7 bases. CDR3 sequence (DNA): TGTGCCAGCAGTGGACAGGGGCGGAATGAGCAGTTCTTC. It codes for CASSGQGRNEQFF.

This clonotype was counted at least ten times. This chain joins TRBV3-1 and TRBJ2-1, with 9 bases aligning to TRBD2. V trimming: 4 bases; J trimming: 9 bases; junction bases outside the gene matches: 7. This CDR3 region has 14 residues. Per germline, CDR1 LGHDT and CDR2 YNNKEL (reference sequence). CDR3 sequence reads: CASSRLAGEGEQFF. The DNA for the CDR3 is TGTGCCAGCAGCCGTTTAGCGGGAGAGGGTGAGCAGTTCTTC.

The rearrangement uses TRBV6-1 and TRBJ1-5; maybe TRBD1 (5 bases). CDR3 length: 13 amino acids. CDR1 MNHNS and CDR2 SASEGT come from the germline V gene. V was clipped by 8 bases and J by 4 bases, with 12 bases between them. The CDR3 DNA sequence: TGTGCCAGCCGCGACAGAGCTAATCAGCCCCAGCATTTT. Its protein is CASRDRANQPQHF.

This clonotype was found a few times. V usage is TRBV7-3 and J usage is TRBJ2-7; D possibly matches TRBD1 or TRBD2 (5 bases each). CDR1 SGHTA and CDR2 FQGTGA come from the germline V gene. V lost 11 bases, J lost 2 bases, and 19 bases lay in between. The CDR3 consists of 14 residues. CDR3 sequence reads: CARSGTLFPYEQYF. The CDR3, as DNA: TGTGCCCGCTCAGGGACCCTATTTCCCTACGAGCAGTACTTC.

This clonotype is a singleton in its sample. J is TRBJ2-3 and V is TRBV29-1; D may be TRBD1 (6 bases). The CDR3 consists of 16 residues. Germline V gene sequence: CDR1 SQVTM, CDR2 ANQGSEA. V was clipped by 5 bases and J by 4 bases, with 22 bases between them. The CDR3 spells CSVPSLTGYSADTQYF. The DNA for the CDR3 is TGCAGCGTTCCATCATTGACAGGATACAGCGCAGATACGCAGTATTTT.

The table lists this clonotype with many counts. This rearrangement joins TRBV20-1 to TRBJ2-5; D gene unclear. The V and J ends lost 3 bases and 5 bases respectively, with 7 bases between them. The length of the CDR3 is 11 residues. In germline, CDR1 is DFQATT, CDR2 SNEGSKA (reference sequence). As DNA, the CDR3 is TGCAGTGCTAGGAAGGGTGAGACCCAGTACTTC. This encodes CSARKGETQYF.

This clonotype has just a few counts. This rearrangement joins TRBV5-1 to TRBJ2-5, with TRBD2 identical over 10 bases. From germline, CDR1 is SGHRS and CDR2 YFSETQ. Germline trimming cut 0 bases from V and 7 bases from J; bases unmatched to any gene: 3. The CDR3 covers 14 residues. For the CDR3, the DNA is TGCGCCAGCAGCTTGGAGGCTAGCGGGGGGACCCAGTACTTC. This translates into CASSLEASGGTQYF.

This clonotype has more than one count but fewer than ten. The chain is built from TRBV10-3 and TRBJ2-7; D not certain. V gave up 2 bases and J gave up 2 bases, with 13 bases separating them. This CDR3 is built from 15 residues. CDR1 ENHRY and CDR2 SYGVKD come from the germline V gene. The DNA for the CDR3 is TGTGCCATCAGTGAGCCTACTTGGCCGACCTACGAGCAGTACTTC. Translation: CAISEPTWPTYEQYF.

The chain combines TRBV6-1 with TRBJ2-2; 8 bases match TRBD2. This CDR3 region has 15 residues. J lost 4 bases, V lost 7 bases, and 8 bases had no gene match. Germline V CDR1 and CDR2: MNHNS, SASEGT. The CDR3, as DNA: TGTGCCAGCAAACGAGGGACTAGAGGCACCGGGGAGCTGTTTTTT. Its protein product is CASKRGTRGTGELFF.

This clonotype was counted between two and nine times. This chain connects TRBV28 to TRBJ1-4; no clear D. The germline CDR1 and CDR2 sequences are MDHEN and SYDVKM. CDR3 length equals 14 residues. With 0 bases removed from V and 6 bases from J, the gap between germline ends came to 8 bases. The CDR3 loop is CASSLWQVDEKLFF. The CDR3 DNA reads as TGTGCCAGCAGTTTATGGCAGGTCGATGAAAAACTGTTTTTT.

The chain is built from TRBV11-2 and TRBJ1-2, with D perhaps TRBD1 (5 bases). From germline, CDR1 is SGHAT and CDR2 FQNNGV. Trimming stripped 5 bases from V and 0 bases from J, with 22 bases between. The CDR3 covers 18 residues. CDR3 protein: CASSQRGGLASANYGYTF. The CDR3 DNA reads as TGTGCCAGCAGCCAAAGGGGCGGGTTGGCCTCAGCTAACTATGGCTACACCTTC.

This clonotype has at least ten counts. This chain connects TRBV5-1 to TRBJ2-3, with TRBD2 identical over 11 bases. Looked up from germline, CDR1 is SGHRS and CDR2 is YFSETQ. The CDR3 covers 14 residues. The junction had 2 bases not matched to a gene; V was cut back by 5 bases and J by 3 bases. The CDR3 coding sequence is TGCGCCAGCAGGCTAGCGGGAGGTACAGATACGCAGTATTTT. Its protein product is CASRLAGGTDTQYF.

This clonotype was observed a handful of times. The V and J genes are TRBV4-1 and TRBJ1-1, with a weak D call TRBD1 (6 bases). CDR3 length equals 15 residues. V dropped 2 bases and J dropped 7 bases, with 17 bases sitting between them. Germline CDR1 and CDR2: MGHRA and YSYEKL. The CDR3: CASSQRPGQGNEAFF. Here the CDR3 DNA reads TGCGCCAGCAGCCAACGGCCGGGGCAGGGGAATGAAGCTTTCTTT.

This clonotype occurred a few times. V and J are TRBV9 and TRBJ2-7, with TRBD2 as a possible D gene (5 bases). Trimming stripped 0 bases from V and 0 bases from J, with 10 bases between. This CDR3 is built from 15 residues. Germline V gives CDR1 SGDLS, CDR2 YYNGEE. The CDR3 DNA sequence: TGTGCCAGCAGCGTAGGAGCGGATAGCTCCTACGAGCAGTACTTC. It codes for CASSVGADSSYEQYF. Filled out from reference TRBV9 and TRBJ2-7, the complete variable domain reads DSGVTQTPKHLITATGQRVTLRCSPRSGDLSVYWYQQSLDQGLQFLIQYYNGEERAKGNILERFSAQQFPDLHSELNLSSLELGDSALYFCASSVGADSSYEQYFGPGTRLTVT.

This rearrangement joins TRBV7-9 to TRBJ1-1; 7 positions match TRBD1. Trimming at V came to 5 bases and at J to 4 bases, leaving 7 bases not matched to a gene. The CDR3 sequence is 14 residues long. Germline CDR1 is SEHNR and CDR2 is FQNEAQ (reference sequence). In DNA, the CDR3 is TGTGCCAGCAGCGGACAGGAATCCAGCACTGAAGCTTTCTTT. This sequence encodes CASSGQESSTEAFF.

Many counts were recorded for this clonotype. The chain uses TRBV10-3 and TRBJ2-2; D is uncertain. Germline values: CDR1 ENHRY, CDR2 SYGVKD. The CDR3 is made up of 12 amino acids. V lost 6 bases, J lost 5 bases, and 7 bases lay in between. The CDR3 DNA reads TGTGCCATCAGCTCAATAACCGGGGAGCTGTTTTTT. Protein product: CAISSITGELFF.

This clonotype was counted many times. The rearrangement joins TRBV20-1 to TRBJ2-7; 11 nucleotides align to TRBD2. The CDR3 has 14 amino acids. V shed 5 bases, J shed 1 base, and the junction held 4 bases outside the gene matches. Germline CDR1 reads DFQATT; CDR2 reads SNEGSKA (reference sequence). CDR3 in DNA: TGCAGTGCTCAGGGACTAGCGGCATCCTACGAGCAGTACTTC. This sequence encodes CSAQGLAASYEQYF.

This clonotype was counted a few times. V usage is TRBV10-3 and J usage is TRBJ2-3; either TRBD1 or TRBD2 may fit D (7 bases each). There are 15 residues in the CDR3. V was cut by 8 bases and J by 6 bases, with 21 bases left in between. Germline-derived CDR1 and CDR2 are ENHRY and SYGVKD. The CDR3 nucleotides read TGTGCCATCTCAGGACAGGCGGGGGTTGGTGATACGCAGTATTTT. It encodes CAISGQAGVGDTQYF.

This clonotype was found a few times. The rearrangement uses TRBV7-9 and TRBJ2-1, with D perhaps TRBD1 (7 bases). The CDR3 sequence is 14 residues long. Germline V gene lookup returns CDR1 SEHNR and CDR2 FQNEAQ (reference sequence). Trimming pared 11 bases from V and 0 bases from J, leaving 14 bases between. The CDR3 DNA sequence: TGTGCCGGAGGGACAGTTAGCTCCTACAATGAGCAGTTCTTC. This sequence encodes CAGGTVSSYNEQFF.

This clonotype was observed a few times. V gene TRBV6-1 combines with J gene TRBJ2-7; D ambiguous. V was shortened by 9 bases and J by 2 bases, with 17 bases between the two germline ends. Germline CDR1 MNHNS, CDR2 SASEGT. The CDR3 has 14 amino acids. The CDR3 coding sequence is TGTGCCAGTGGCCCTTTGGCAGGACCCTACGAGCAGTACTTC. Translating gives CASGPLAGPYEQYF.

This clonotype was picked up many times. The chain has TRBV11-2 and TRBJ2-7; perhaps TRBD2 as D (6 bases). V was trimmed by 8 bases and J by 4 bases, leaving 6 bases between them. CDR3 length equals 10 residues. Germline V gene data show CDR1 as SGHAT and CDR2 as FQNNGV. In DNA form, the CDR3 reads TGTGCCAGCGGGGGGTACGAGCAGTACTTC. The encoded protein is CASGGYEQYF. The whole variable domain, filled in from reference TRBV11-2 and TRBJ2-7, reads EAGVAQSPRYKIIEKRQSVAFWCNPISGHATLYWYQQILGQGPKLLIQFQNNGVVDDSQLPKDRFSAERLKGVDSTLKIQPAKLEDSAVYLCASGGYEQYFGPGTRLTVT.

This chain joins TRBV29-1 and TRBJ2-2; 9 bases are shared with TRBD1. CDR3 length: 14 amino acids. After removal of 3 bases from V and 7 bases from J, the junction contained 6 bases not matched to a gene. Germline CDR1 SQVTM, CDR2 ANQGSEA. DNA for the CDR3: TGCAGCGTTGACTCCGGGACAGGGATCGGGGAGCTGTTTTTT. Amino acid sequence: CSVDSGTGIGELFF.

Remarks on this clonotype: A much bigger clone sits one base away, suggesting this may be a read error. The rearrangement joins TRBV28 to TRBJ2-2, with D hard to call. Per germline, CDR1 MDHEN and CDR2 SYDVKM. The CDR3 consists of 15 residues. For the CDR3, the DNA is TGTGCCAGCAGTTTGCGGAAGAGGTACACCAGGGAGCTGTTTTTT. Amino acids: CASSLRKRYTRELFF.

This clonotype was observed a few times. The chain joins TRBV20-1 to TRBJ2-2; the match to TRBD1 covers 8 bases. Germline V gene sequence: CDR1 DFQATT, CDR2 SNEGSKA (reference sequence). The CDR3 totals 12 residues. Trimming at V came to 6 bases and at J to 8 bases, leaving 5 bases not matched to a gene. CDR3 DNA: TGCAGTGCCCGGGACAGGCGGGGGGAGCTGTTTTTT. This sequence encodes CSARDRRGELFF.